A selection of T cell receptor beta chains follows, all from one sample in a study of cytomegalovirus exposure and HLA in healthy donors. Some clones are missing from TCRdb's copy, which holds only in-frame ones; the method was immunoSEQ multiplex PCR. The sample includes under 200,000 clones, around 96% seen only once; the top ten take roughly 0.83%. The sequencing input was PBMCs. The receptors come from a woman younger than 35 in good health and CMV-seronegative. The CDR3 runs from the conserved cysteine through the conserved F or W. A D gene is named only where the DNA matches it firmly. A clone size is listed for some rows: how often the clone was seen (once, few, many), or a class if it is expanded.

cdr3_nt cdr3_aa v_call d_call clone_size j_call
TGCGCCAGCAGCCGCATTGAAGGGACAGATGGCTACACCTTC CASSRIEGTDGYTF TRBV5-1 TRBD1 . TRBJ1-2
TGTGCCAGCAGCTCCCCCCGAGAGAACACTGAAGCTTTCTTT CASSSPRENTEAFF TRBV6-5 . . TRBJ1-1
TGTGCCAGCAGCTTACGGGGGGGCCCAGAGACCCAGTACTTC CASSLRGGPETQYF TRBV11-1 TRBD2 . TRBJ2-5
TGTGCCAGCAGTACAACTCAGGGCGATTACAATGAGCAGTTCTTC CASSTTQGDYNEQFF TRBV5-4 . . TRBJ2-1
TGTGCTAGTGGTGGGGGACAGTTTAGCAATCAGCCCCAGCATTTT CASGGGQFSNQPQHF TRBV12-5 TRBD1 . TRBJ1-5
TGCGCCAGCAGCCCGGACGGTCAAGCGGGGGGGCGTGAGCAGTTCTTC CASSPDGQAGGREQFF TRBV5-1 TRBD2 once TRBJ2-1
TGTGCCAGCAGCTTAGCGGTTAATAATTCACCCCTCCACTTT CASSLAVNNSPLHF TRBV11-2 . . TRBJ1-6
TGTGCCAGCAGTGAAGTGAGTCGGCAGGGGGCGAGGAAACTGTTTTTT CASSEVSRQGARKLFF TRBV2 TRBD1 . TRBJ1-4
TGTGCCAGCAGCTTATCTGGGGAGATAGGCTACACCTTC CASSLSGEIGYTF TRBV7-9 . . TRBJ1-2
TGTGCCAGCAGCTTAGGCAAATACAGGGGCCTCACCTACGAGCAGTACTTC CASSLGKYRGLTYEQYF TRBV13 TRBD1 . TRBJ2-7
TGCGCCAGCAGCCAAGAAGACAGGATGACCTACGAGCAGTACTTC CASSQEDRMTYEQYF TRBV4-3 . once TRBJ2-7
TGTGCCAGCAGCTTACCGCAGGGAAGCGAGCAGTACTTC CASSLPQGSEQYF TRBV5-4 . . TRBJ2-7
TGTGCCAGCAGGGCGCTCGGGACTCCTGGAGAGACCCAGTACTTC CASRALGTPGETQYF TRBV2 . . TRBJ2-5
TGTGCCAGCAGCTTAGCCCTAGGCTATGAGCAGTTCTTC CASSLALGYEQFF TRBV7-2 . . TRBJ2-1
TGTGCCAGCAGCTTAGGGCGAGCGGCGTATTTT CASSLGRAAYF TRBV11-2 . . TRBJ2-3
TGTGCCAGCTCACCAAAAGGGGGCGCGGGAGGCTACACCTTC CASSPKGGAGGYTF TRBV18 TRBD1 . TRBJ1-2
TGTGCCTGGGCCTCAAGCGGGGGGTATTCCTACGAGCAGTACTTC CAWASSGGYSYEQYF TRBV30 TRBD2 once TRBJ2-7
TGTGCCAGCAGACGTAGCGGGGGGGAGACCTATACGCAGTATTTT CASRRSGGETYTQYF TRBV6-6 TRBD2 . TRBJ2-3
TGTGCCAGCAGCGGGGGACAGGGCACACGTCAAAAGGCTAACTATGGCTACACCTTC CASSGGQGTRQKANYGYTF TRBV9 TRBD1 . TRBJ1-2
TGTGCCAGAAGCTTGCACAGGGTCAGCACAGATACGCAGTATTTT CARSLHRVSTDTQYF TRBV5-3 . . TRBJ2-3
TGTGCCAGCAGTGAAATTACGGGACAGGGAAGTGGCTACACCTTC CASSEITGQGSGYTF TRBV6-1 TRBD1 . TRBJ1-2
TGTGCCAGCAGCCAAGGGAGGACAGTCTCTGGGGCCAACGTCCTGACTTTC CASSQGRTVSGANVLTF TRBV4-2 . . TRBJ2-6
TGTGCCAGCAGCTTAGTGGGGGGACAGGTCTATGGCTACACCTTC CASSLVGGQVYGYTF TRBV7-9 TRBD1 . TRBJ1-2
TGCGCCAGCAGCGCTGACAGGGGGGTGACTGAAGCTTTCTTT CASSADRGVTEAFF TRBV4-1 TRBD1 . TRBJ1-1
TGTGCCAGCAGCTTAGAGATAGCTGAGACCCAGTACTTC CASSLEIAETQYF TRBV7-2 . . TRBJ2-5
TGCGCCAGCAGCCAAGAGGCTAGCGGGGAGGGCACCGGGGAGCTGTTTTTT CASSQEASGEGTGELFF TRBV4-3 TRBD2 . TRBJ2-2
TGTGCCGGAGAAAAAGTTGAAGCTTTCTTT CAGEKVEAFF TRBV21-1 . . TRBJ1-1
TGTGCCAGCAGCGTAGGAATGACAGATAACTATGGCTACACCTTC CASSVGMTDNYGYTF TRBV9 . . TRBJ1-2
TGTGCCAGTAGTCCGGCTCAACAGTTCGAGGCGGGGAAGTACGAGCAGTACTTC CASSPAQQFEAGKYEQYF TRBV19 . . TRBJ2-7